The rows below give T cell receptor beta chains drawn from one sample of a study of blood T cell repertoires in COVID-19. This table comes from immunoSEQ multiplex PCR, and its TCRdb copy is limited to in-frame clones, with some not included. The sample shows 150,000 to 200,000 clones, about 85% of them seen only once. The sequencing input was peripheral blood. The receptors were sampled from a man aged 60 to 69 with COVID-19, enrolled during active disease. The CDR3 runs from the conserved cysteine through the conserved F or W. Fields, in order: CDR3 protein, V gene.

CDR3: CASSSDSYSNQPQHF
V: TRBV7-6

CDR3: CASSPPQGRRTEAFF
V: TRBV18

CDR3: CASSSKGARSEQFF
V: TRBV7-2

CDR3: CASSPLGTLNEQFF
V: TRBV18

CDR3: CASSQGFVELLFF
V: TRBV4-2

CDR3: CASSPFGRGDYGYTF
V: TRBV19

CDR3: CASKAGYSYEQYF
V: TRBV19

CDR3: CASSLGLDRNYGYTF
V: TRBV13

CDR3: CASTLTGSYEQYF
V: TRBV28

CDR3: CASSLGDFRTEAFF
V: TRBV5-1

CDR3: CASSLSGADSQPQHF
V: TRBV7-9

CDR3: CASSLQGAGGANVLTF
V: TRBV5-4

CDR3: CASSSYRGRTYEQYF
V: TRBV11-2

CDR3: CASSFGDRGIETQYF
V: TRBV5-5

CDR3: CASSLSTDTQYF
V: TRBV5-4

CDR3: CASSPGGPRADTQYF
V: TRBV23-1

CDR3: CASSQDKARGGYGYTF
V: TRBV4-2

CDR3: CASSPGTGTNNEQFF
V: TRBV18

CDR3: CASSNGDRGSNTEAFF
V: TRBV5-4

CDR3: CASSSGLGSGNTIYF
V: TRBV5-4

CDR3: CASSVLGTGAYNEQFF
V: TRBV9

CDR3: CSVEDGDEQYF
V: TRBV29-1

CDR3: CASSPNKPGQGLMNTEAFF
V: TRBV7-8

CDR3: CASSFRAQPQHF
V: TRBV28

CDR3: CASSQDKGDGYTF
V: TRBV4-2

CDR3: CASSQGTSGRLDTQYF
V: TRBV3-1/TRBV3-2